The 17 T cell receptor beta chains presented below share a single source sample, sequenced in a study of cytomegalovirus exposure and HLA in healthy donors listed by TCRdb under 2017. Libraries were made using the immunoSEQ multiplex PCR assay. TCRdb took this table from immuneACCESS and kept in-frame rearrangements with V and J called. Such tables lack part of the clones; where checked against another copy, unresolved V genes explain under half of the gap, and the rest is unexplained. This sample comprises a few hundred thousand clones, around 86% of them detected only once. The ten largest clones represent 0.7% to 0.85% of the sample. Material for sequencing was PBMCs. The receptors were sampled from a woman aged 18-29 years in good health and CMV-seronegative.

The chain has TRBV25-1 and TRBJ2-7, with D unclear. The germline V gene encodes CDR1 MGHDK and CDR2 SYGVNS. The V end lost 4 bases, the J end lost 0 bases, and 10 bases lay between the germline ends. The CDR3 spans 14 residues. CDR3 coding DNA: TGTGCCAGCAGTGTCCAGGATTCCTCCTACGAGCAGTACTTC. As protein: CASSVQDSSYEQYF.

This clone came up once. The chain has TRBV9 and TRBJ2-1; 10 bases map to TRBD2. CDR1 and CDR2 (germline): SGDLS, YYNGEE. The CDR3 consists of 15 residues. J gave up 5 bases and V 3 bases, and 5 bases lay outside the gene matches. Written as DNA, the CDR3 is TGTGCCAGCAGCGCGAGCGGGAGGGTAAACAATGAGCAGTTCTTC. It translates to CASSASGRVNNEQFF.

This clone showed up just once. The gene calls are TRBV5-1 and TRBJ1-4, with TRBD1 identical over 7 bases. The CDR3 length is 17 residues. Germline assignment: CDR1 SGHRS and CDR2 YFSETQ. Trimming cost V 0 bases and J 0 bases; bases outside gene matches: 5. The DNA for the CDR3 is TGCGCCAGCAGCTTGGGACAGGGTCCTGCAACTAATGAAAAACTGTTTTTT. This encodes CASSLGQGPATNEKLFF.

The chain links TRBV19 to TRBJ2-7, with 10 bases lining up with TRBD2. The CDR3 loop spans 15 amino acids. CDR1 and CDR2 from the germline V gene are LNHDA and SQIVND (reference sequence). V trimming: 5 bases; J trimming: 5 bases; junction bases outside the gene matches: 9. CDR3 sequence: CASSAAGGLAHEQYF. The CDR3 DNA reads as TGTGCCAGTAGTGCGGCGGGGGGACTAGCGCACGAGCAGTACTTC.

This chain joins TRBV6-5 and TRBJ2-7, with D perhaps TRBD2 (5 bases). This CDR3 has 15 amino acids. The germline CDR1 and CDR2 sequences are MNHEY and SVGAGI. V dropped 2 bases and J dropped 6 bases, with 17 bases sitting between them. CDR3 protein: CASSYGGSGPGEQYF. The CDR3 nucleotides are TGTGCCAGCAGTTACGGCGGCAGCGGTCCAGGCGAGCAGTACTTC.

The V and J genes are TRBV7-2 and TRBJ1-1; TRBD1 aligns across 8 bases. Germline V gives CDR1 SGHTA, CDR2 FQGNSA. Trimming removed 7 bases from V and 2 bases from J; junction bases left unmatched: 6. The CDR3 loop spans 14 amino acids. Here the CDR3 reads CASKPTGANTEAFF. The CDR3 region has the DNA TGTGCCAGCAAGCCGACAGGGGCAAACACTGAAGCTTTCTTT. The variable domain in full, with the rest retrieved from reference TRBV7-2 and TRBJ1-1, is GAGVSQSPSNKVTEKGKDVELRCDPISGHTALYWYRQSLGQGLEFLIYFQGNSAPDKSGLPSDRFSAERTGGSVSTLTIQRTQQEDSAVYLCASKPTGANTEAFFGQGTRLTVV.

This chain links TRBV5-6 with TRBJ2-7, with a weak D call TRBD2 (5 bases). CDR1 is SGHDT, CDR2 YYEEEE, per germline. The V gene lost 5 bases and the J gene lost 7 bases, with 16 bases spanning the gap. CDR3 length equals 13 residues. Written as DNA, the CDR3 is TGTGCCAGCAGTCGAAACCCGGAGGAGGAGCAGTACTTC. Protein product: CASSRNPEEEQYF.

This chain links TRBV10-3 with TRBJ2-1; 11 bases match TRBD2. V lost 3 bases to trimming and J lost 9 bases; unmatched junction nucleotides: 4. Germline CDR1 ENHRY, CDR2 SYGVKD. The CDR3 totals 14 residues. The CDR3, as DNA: TGTGCCATCAGTGAACTAGCGGGAGTGGTTGAGCAGTTCTTC. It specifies CAISELAGVVEQFF.

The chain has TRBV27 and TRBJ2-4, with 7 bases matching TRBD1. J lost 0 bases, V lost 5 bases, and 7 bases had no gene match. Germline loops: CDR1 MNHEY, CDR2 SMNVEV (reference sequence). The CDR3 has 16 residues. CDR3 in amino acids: CASSLRQGLAKNIQYF. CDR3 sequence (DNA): TGTGCCAGCAGTCTACGACAGGGCCTAGCCAAAAACATTCAGTACTTC.

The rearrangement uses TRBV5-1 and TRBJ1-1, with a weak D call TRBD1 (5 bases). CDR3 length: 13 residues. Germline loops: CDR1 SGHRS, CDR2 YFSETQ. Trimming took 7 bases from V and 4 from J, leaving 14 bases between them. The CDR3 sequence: CASGGVRSTEAFF. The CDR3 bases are TGCGCCAGCGGAGGGGTAAGGAGCACTGAAGCTTTCTTT.

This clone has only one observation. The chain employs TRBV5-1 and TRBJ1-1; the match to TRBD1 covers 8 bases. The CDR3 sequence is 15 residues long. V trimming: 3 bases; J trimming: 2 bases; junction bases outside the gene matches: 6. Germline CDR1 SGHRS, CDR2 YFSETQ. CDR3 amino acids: CASSYQTGVNTEAFF. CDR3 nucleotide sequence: TGCGCCAGCAGCTACCAGACAGGGGTCAACACTGAAGCTTTCTTT.

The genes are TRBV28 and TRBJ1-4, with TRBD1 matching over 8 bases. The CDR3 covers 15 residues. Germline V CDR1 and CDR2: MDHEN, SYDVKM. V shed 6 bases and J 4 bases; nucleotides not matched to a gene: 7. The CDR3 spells CASRTPGGINEKLFF. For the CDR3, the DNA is TGTGCCAGCAGGACGCCAGGGGGCATTAATGAAAAACTGTTTTTT.

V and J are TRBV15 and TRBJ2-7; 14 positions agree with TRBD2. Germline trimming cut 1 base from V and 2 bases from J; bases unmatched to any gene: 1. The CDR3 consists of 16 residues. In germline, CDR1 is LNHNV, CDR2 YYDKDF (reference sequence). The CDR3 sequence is CATSRGLAGGAYEQYF. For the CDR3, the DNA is TGTGCCACCAGCAGAGGACTAGCGGGAGGGGCCTACGAGCAGTACTTC.

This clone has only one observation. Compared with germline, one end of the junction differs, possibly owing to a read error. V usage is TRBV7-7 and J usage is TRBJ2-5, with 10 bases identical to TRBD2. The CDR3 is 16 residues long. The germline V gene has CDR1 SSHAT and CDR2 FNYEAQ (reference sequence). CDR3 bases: TGTGCTAGCAGCTTAAGGGCTAGCGGGAGTGGGGAGACCCAGTACTTC. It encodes CASSLRASGSGETQYF.

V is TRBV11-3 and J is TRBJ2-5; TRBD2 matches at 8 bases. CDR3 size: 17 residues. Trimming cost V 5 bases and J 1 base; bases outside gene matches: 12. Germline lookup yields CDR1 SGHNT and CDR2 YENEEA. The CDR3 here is CASSAGAGGFPQETQYF. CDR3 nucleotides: TGTGCCAGCAGCGCAGGGGCGGGAGGTTTTCCCCAAGAGACCCAGTACTTC.

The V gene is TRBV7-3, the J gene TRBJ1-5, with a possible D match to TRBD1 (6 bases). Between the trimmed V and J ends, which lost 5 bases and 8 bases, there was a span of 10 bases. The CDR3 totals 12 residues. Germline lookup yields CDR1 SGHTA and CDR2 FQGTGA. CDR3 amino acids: CASSTAGEPQHF. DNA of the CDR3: TGTGCCAGCAGCACGGCAGGGGAGCCCCAGCATTTT.

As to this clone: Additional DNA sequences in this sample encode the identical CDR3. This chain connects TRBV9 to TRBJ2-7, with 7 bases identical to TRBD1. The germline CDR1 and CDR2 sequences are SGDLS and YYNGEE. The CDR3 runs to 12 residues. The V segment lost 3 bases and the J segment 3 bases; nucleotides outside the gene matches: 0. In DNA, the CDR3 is TGTGCCAGCAGCGGACAGGGCTACGAGCAGTACTTC. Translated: CASSGQGYEQYF.